Listed below are T cell receptor beta chains from one sample, sequenced in a study of shared clonotypes between healthy human individuals. Using immunoSEQ multiplex PCR, the repertoire was profiled, and TCRdb retains in-frame clones only, with some absent. The table shows some 800,000 clones, with around 93% occurring only once. The specimen was naive CD8+ T cells sorted from blood. The receptors derive from a man aged 30-40 years in good health. CDR3s include the opening cysteine and the closing phenylalanine or tryptophan. D genes are given only for firm matches. Size is omitted from some rows. Given values are once, few, many or a class for expanded clones.

j_call v_call clone_size d_call cdr3_aa cdr3_nt
TRBJ2-7 TRBV4-1 - TRBD1 CASSQDTGTGLYEQYF TGCGCCAGCAGCCAAGACACCGGGACAGGGTTATACGAGCAGTACTTC
TRBJ2-1 TRBV7-2 - - CASSPTGNEQFF TGTGCCAGCAGCCCCACTGGGAATGAGCAGTTCTTC
TRBJ2-7 TRBV25-1 - TRBD2 CASSESIPREDSYEQYF TGTGCCAGCAGTGAATCAATTCCGCGGGAGGACTCCTACGAGCAGTACTTC
TRBJ2-3 TRBV7-9 - - CASSLPHGTDTQYF TGTGCCAGCAGCTTACCTCACGGCACAGATACGCAGTATTTT
TRBJ2-5 TRBV29-1 - TRBD2 CSATPPFSGRSELETQYF TGCAGCGCTACCCCTCCATTCAGCGGGAGGAGCGAGTTAGAGACCCAGTACTTC
TRBJ2-1 TRBV29-1 - - CSVVRDTYNEQFF TGCAGCGTTGTAAGGGACACCTACAATGAGCAGTTCTTC
TRBJ2-3 TRBV4-1 - - CASSQELLGAADTQYF TGCGCCAGCAGCCAAGAGTTGTTAGGAGCAGCAGATACGCAGTATTTT
TRBJ2-7 TRBV4-3 - - CASSQAQVSTYEQYF TGCGCCAGCAGCCAAGCACAGGTCTCGACCTACGAGCAGTACTTC
TRBJ1-4 TRBV5-4 - TRBD1 CASSSGQGGAKLFF TGTGCCAGCAGCTCTGGACAGGGAGGTGCAAAACTGTTTTTT
TRBJ2-1 TRBV9 - TRBD1 CASSEPGQGSDEQFF TGTGCCAGCAGCGAGCCGGGACAGGGCAGCGATGAGCAGTTCTTC
TRBJ2-1 TRBV13 - - CASSSDWVNEQFF TGTGCCAGCAGCTCGGACTGGGTCAATGAGCAGTTCTTC
TRBJ2-7 TRBV5-6 - TRBD1 CASSLGQGSYEQYF TGTGCCAGCAGCTTGGGACAGGGCTCCTACGAGCAGTACTTC
TRBJ2-7 TRBV28 few - CASRQLSYEQYF TGTGCCAGCAGGCAGTTATCCTACGAGCAGTACTTC
TRBJ1-2 TRBV6-5 - - CASSPTGGAYGYTF TGTGCCAGCAGTCCGACCGGGGGAGCCTATGGCTACACCTTC
TRBJ2-1 TRBV11-2 - - CASSLYNSIYNEQFF TGTGCCAGCAGCTTATATAACTCGATCTACAATGAGCAGTTCTTC
TRBJ2-3 TRBV9 - TRBD2 CASSGLAGGRADTQYF TGTGCCAGCAGCGGACTAGCGGGAGGGCGAGCAGATACGCAGTATTTT
TRBJ2-7 TRBV10-2 - - CASSEPVTGSEQYF TGCGCCAGCAGTGAGCCCGTTACAGGGAGCGAGCAGTACTTC
TRBJ1-1 TRBV6-5 - - CASSLQGTEAFF TGTGCCAGCAGTTTACAGGGTACTGAAGCTTTCTTT
TRBJ2-1 TRBV18 - - CASSPPLQGSSYNEQFF TGTGCCAGCTCACCACCGTTGCAGGGTAGCTCCTACAATGAGCAGTTCTTC
TRBJ2-7 TRBV21-1 - - CASSVVKGQGSSYEQYF TGTGCCAGCAGCGTAGTGAAGGGACAGGGTTCCTCCTACGAGCAGTACTTC
TRBJ2-3 TRBV7-9 - - CASSLGSRVGTDTQYF TGTGCCAGCAGCTTAGGGTCCAGGGTGGGCACAGATACGCAGTATTTT
TRBJ2-1 TRBV29-1 - - CSGLRAGKANNEQFF TGCAGCGGTCTCCGGGCGGGAAAGGCGAACAATGAGCAGTTCTTC
TRBJ2-1 TRBV15 - - CATSLEPPGSYNEQFF TGTGCCACCAGCCTAGAGCCCCCCGGGAGCTACAATGAGCAGTTCTTC
TRBJ2-1 TRBV29-1 - TRBD1 CSVEDRQGESYNEQFF TGCAGCGTTGAAGACCGACAGGGAGAGTCCTACAATGAGCAGTTCTTC
TRBJ1-5 TRBV6-1 - - CASSGNEGGQPQHF TGTGCCAGCAGTGGAAATGAAGGGGGTCAGCCCCAGCATTTT
TRBJ2-5 TRBV27 - - CASSTTHGVGGETQYF TGTGCCAGCAGTACAACGCACGGGGTAGGAGGAGAGACCCAGTACTTC
TRBJ2-7 TRBV6-5 - - CASSYSAGTYEQYF TGTGCCAGCAGTTACTCAGCGGGCACCTACGAGCAGTACTTC
TRBJ1-1 TRBV9 - - CASSSLTVNGPEAFF TGTGCCAGCAGCTCGCTGACAGTTAATGGTCCTGAAGCTTTCTTT
TRBJ1-2 TRBV10-1 few TRBD1 CASSEVAQGYGYTF TGCGCCAGCAGTGAGGTTGCACAGGGGTATGGCTACACCTTC
TRBJ1-2 TRBV15 - TRBD1 CATSQGDSYGYTF TGTGCCACCAGCCAGGGGGACAGCTATGGCTACACCTTC
TRBJ2-7 TRBV5-4 once TRBD2 CASSGTSGALYYEQYF TGTGCCAGCAGCGGGACTAGCGGGGCGCTTTACTACGAGCAGTACTTC
TRBJ2-7 TRBV13 - - CASSLGTAEYEQYF TGTGCCAGCAGCTTAGGGACCGCCGAATACGAGCAGTACTTC
TRBJ2-1 TRBV30 - - CAWSVSNEQFF TGTGCCTGGAGTGTGAGTAATGAGCAGTTCTTC
TRBJ2-3 TRBV6-5 - - CASSLNGADTQYF TGTGCCAGCTCCTTGAATGGGGCAGATACGCAGTATTTT
TRBJ1-2 TRBV30 - TRBD1 CAWSPGTGHYGYTF TGTGCCTGGAGCCCCGGGACAGGACATTATGGCTACACCTTC
TRBJ2-3 TRBV11-3 - - CASRGNTDTQYF TGTGCCAGCAGGGGGAACACAGATACGCAGTATTTT
TRBJ2-7 TRBV15 - - CATSRGKASSYEQYF TGTGCCACCAGCAGGGGCAAAGCGTCCTCCTACGAGCAGTACTTC
TRBJ1-1 TRBV4-1 - - CASSQDLTVEAFF TGCGCCAGCAGCCAAGATTTGACAGTAGAAGCTTTCTTT
TRBJ2-1 TRBV7-3 few - CASSFSWNEQFF TGTGCCAGCAGCTTTTCGTGGAATGAGCAGTTCTTC
TRBJ2-5 TRBV29-1 - TRBD1 CSVDDGQAEETQYF TGCAGCGTTGATGACGGACAGGCTGAAGAGACCCAGTACTTC
TRBJ2-7 TRBV5-4 - - CASSLGHEQYF TGTGCCAGCAGCTTGGGCCACGAGCAGTACTTC
TRBJ1-1 TRBV6-5 - - CASSLGGEAFF TGTGCCAGCAGTCTTGGGGGGGAAGCTTTCTTT
TRBJ1-1 TRBV7-2 - - CASSLNSNTEAFF TGTGCCAGCAGCTTAAACTCGAACACTGAAGCTTTCTTT
TRBJ1-1 TRBV9 - - CASSVTPTGVTGPETEAFF TGTGCCAGCAGCGTAACCCCAACGGGCGTGACAGGCCCAGAGACTGAAGCTTTCTTT
TRBJ2-1 TRBV6-5 - - CASSLKGGEQFF TGTGCCAGCAGTCTAAAAGGAGGTGAGCAGTTCTTC
TRBJ2-6 TRBV5-6 - TRBD1 CASSLGQGVGGANVLTF TGTGCCAGCAGCTTGGGTCAGGGGGTTGGTGGGGCCAACGTCCTGACTTTC
TRBJ2-7 TRBV7-6 - - CASSPYRGRNSYEQYF TGTGCCAGCAGCCCTTATAGGGGTAGAAATTCCTACGAGCAGTACTTC
TRBJ2-7 TRBV10-3 - - CAISDTYEQYF TGTGCCATCAGTGATACCTACGAGCAGTACTTC
TRBJ2-3 TRBV27 - - CASSLGDSSDTQYF TGTGCCAGCAGTTTAGGAGACAGCTCAGATACGCAGTATTTT
TRBJ2-6 TRBV5-6 - - CASRSGRLSGANVLTF TGTGCCAGCAGATCCGGACGGCTCTCTGGGGCCAACGTCCTGACTTTC
TRBJ2-5 TRBV7-9 once - CASSFPVIETQYF TGTGCCAGCAGCTTTCCTGTGATAGAGACCCAGTACTTC
TRBJ1-1 TRBV7-9 - TRBD1 CASSGTGTANTEAFF TGTGCCAGCAGCGGAACCGGGACAGCGAACACTGAAGCTTTCTTT
TRBJ2-2 TRBV4-1 - - CASSQRLEAGYTNTGELFF TGCGCCAGCAGCCAGCGGCTGGAGGCGGGCTACACGAACACCGGGGAGCTGTTTTTT
TRBJ2-5 TRBV7-6 - - CASSLGLGFALNLQETQYF TGTGCCAGCAGCTTAGGGTTGGGGTTCGCCCTCAATTTACAAGAGACCCAGTACTTC